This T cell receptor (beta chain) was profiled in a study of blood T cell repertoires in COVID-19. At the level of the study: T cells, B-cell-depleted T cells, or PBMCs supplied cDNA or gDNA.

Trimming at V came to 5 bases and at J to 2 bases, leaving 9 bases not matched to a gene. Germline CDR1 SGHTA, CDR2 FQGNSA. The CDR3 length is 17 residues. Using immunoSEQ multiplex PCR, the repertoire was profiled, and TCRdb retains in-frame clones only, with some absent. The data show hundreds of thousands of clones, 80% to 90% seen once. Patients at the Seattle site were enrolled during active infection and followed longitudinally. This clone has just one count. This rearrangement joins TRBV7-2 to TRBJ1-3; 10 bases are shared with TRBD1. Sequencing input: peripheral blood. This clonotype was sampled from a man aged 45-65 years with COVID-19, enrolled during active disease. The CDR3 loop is CASSPRQGAFPGNTIYF. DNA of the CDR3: TGTGCCAGCAGCCCCAGACAGGGGGCGTTCCCTGGAAACACCATATATTTT.